Listed below are T cell receptor beta chains from one sample, sequenced in a study of cytomegalovirus exposure and HLA in healthy donors. Using immunoSEQ multiplex PCR, the repertoire was profiled, and TCRdb retains in-frame clones only, with some absent. The sample gives over 120,000 clones, 75% to 85% of which show up once; about 2.4% is in the top ten. The sequencing sample was made of PBMCs. The source of these receptors is a man aged 45-65 years in good health and CMV-seronegative. The CDR3 runs from the conserved cysteine through the conserved F or W. The order of the fields is D gene, J gene, CDR3 length, V gene, clone size, CDR3 protein, CDR3 DNA. D genes are given only for firm matches. Clone size is shown for a subset of rows, as once, few, many or a class of expanded clone.

d_gene: .; j_gene: TRBJ1-1; len: 15; v_gene: TRBV28; abundance: once; CDR3aa: CASTTGAGMNTEAFF; CDR3nt: TGTGCCAGCACAACAGGTGCGGGGATGAACACTGAAGCTTTCTTT
d_gene: .; j_gene: TRBJ2-6; len: 14; v_gene: TRBV7-3; abundance: .; CDR3aa: CASSDISGANVLTF; CDR3nt: TGTGCCAGCAGCGACATTTCTGGGGCCAACGTCCTGACTTTC
d_gene: TRBD2; j_gene: TRBJ2-2; len: 16; v_gene: TRBV5-4; abundance: few; CDR3aa: CASNPYGGSNTGELFF; CDR3nt: TGTGCCAGCAATCCGTACGGGGGGTCGAACACCGGGGAGCTGTTTTTT
d_gene: .; j_gene: TRBJ1-5; len: 13; v_gene: TRBV10-1; abundance: .; CDR3aa: CASSPGFNQPQHF; CDR3nt: TGCGCCAGCAGTCCAGGGTTCAATCAGCCCCAGCATTTT
d_gene: TRBD2; j_gene: TRBJ2-5; len: 16; v_gene: TRBV7-2; abundance: .; CDR3aa: CASSLTSGGARETQYF; CDR3nt: TGTGCCAGCAGCCTCACTAGCGGGGGAGCCCGAGAGACCCAGTACTTC
d_gene: TRBD1; j_gene: TRBJ2-7; len: 16; v_gene: TRBV30; abundance: .; CDR3aa: CAWSVLGTGLRGEQYF; CDR3nt: TGTGCCTGGAGTGTACTGGGGACAGGACTCCGCGGCGAGCAGTACTTC
d_gene: TRBD1; j_gene: TRBJ1-4; len: 15; v_gene: TRBV25-1; abundance: .; CDR3aa: CASSELGGQGGKLFF; CDR3nt: TGTGCCAGCAGTGAATTAGGGGGTCAGGGGGGAAAACTGTTTTTT
d_gene: TRBD2; j_gene: TRBJ2-1; len: 15; v_gene: TRBV19; abundance: .; CDR3aa: CASNPTSGSGHEQFF; CDR3nt: TGTGCCAGTAATCCGACTAGCGGGAGTGGGCATGAGCAGTTCTTC
d_gene: TRBD1; j_gene: TRBJ1-1; len: 15; v_gene: TRBV2; abundance: .; CDR3aa: CASAGTGGSGTEAFF; CDR3nt: TGTGCCAGCGCCGGGACAGGGGGCTCGGGCACTGAAGCTTTCTTT
d_gene: .; j_gene: TRBJ1-4; len: 15; v_gene: TRBV7-2; abundance: few; CDR3aa: CASSLQSGLNEKLFF; CDR3nt: TGTGCCAGCAGCTTACAGTCGGGATTAAATGAAAAACTGTTTTTT
d_gene: .; j_gene: TRBJ1-1; len: 17; v_gene: TRBV4-1; abundance: .; CDR3aa: CASSQGQYGGTDTEAFF; CDR3nt: TGCGCCAGCAGCCAAGGGCAATATGGGGGGACTGACACTGAAGCTTTCTTT
d_gene: .; j_gene: TRBJ1-6; len: 15; v_gene: TRBV5-1; abundance: .; CDR3aa: CASSLDEGDNSPLHF; CDR3nt: TGCGCCAGCAGCTTGGACGAAGGGGATAATTCACCCCTCCACTTT
d_gene: TRBD1; j_gene: TRBJ1-5; len: 17; v_gene: TRBV7-9; abundance: .; CDR3aa: CASSPGTGGRINQPQHF; CDR3nt: TGTGCCAGCAGCCCAGGGACAGGGGGCCGAATTAATCAGCCCCAGCATTTT
d_gene: TRBD2; j_gene: TRBJ2-3; len: 14; v_gene: TRBV7-3; abundance: .; CDR3aa: CASSSGGGLETQYF; CDR3nt: TGTGCCAGCAGCTCCGGGGGGGGGCTGGAAACGCAGTATTTT
d_gene: .; j_gene: TRBJ1-2; len: 15; v_gene: TRBV6-5; abundance: .; CDR3aa: CASSYRPSYGEGYTF; CDR3nt: TGTGCCAGCAGTTACCGCCCCTCCTACGGGGAGGGCTACACCTTC
d_gene: TRBD1; j_gene: TRBJ1-1; len: 13; v_gene: TRBV27; abundance: .; CDR3aa: CASLYRGNTEAFF; CDR3nt: TGTGCCAGCCTCTACAGGGGGAACACTGAAGCTTTCTTT
d_gene: .; j_gene: TRBJ2-1; len: 15; v_gene: TRBV5-8; abundance: .; CDR3aa: CASSAGSFSYNEQFF; CDR3nt: TGTGCCAGCAGCGCCGGGAGTTTCTCCTACAATGAGCAGTTCTTC
d_gene: TRBD1; j_gene: TRBJ1-2; len: 14; v_gene: TRBV29-1; abundance: .; CDR3aa: CSAGTGDIGYGYTF; CDR3nt: TGCAGCGCTGGGACAGGGGACATCGGCTATGGCTACACCTTC
d_gene: .; j_gene: TRBJ1-1; len: 15; v_gene: TRBV5-1; abundance: .; CDR3aa: CASSLDEGVGTEAFF; CDR3nt: TGCGCCAGCAGCTTGGATGAAGGGGTCGGAACTGAAGCTTTCTTT
d_gene: TRBD1; j_gene: TRBJ2-2; len: 18; v_gene: TRBV5-1; abundance: few; CDR3aa: CASSLLTGGAFRTGELFF; CDR3nt: TGCGCCAGCAGCCTCCTTACAGGGGGCGCGTTCCGTACCGGGGAGCTGTTTTTT
d_gene: .; j_gene: TRBJ1-4; len: 14; v_gene: TRBV7-9; abundance: few; CDR3aa: CASSLVTESEKLFF; CDR3nt: TGTGCCAGCAGCTTAGTGACGGAGAGTGAAAAACTGTTTTTT
d_gene: .; j_gene: TRBJ1-5; len: 13; v_gene: TRBV12-5; abundance: .; CDR3aa: CASDRDSNQPQHF; CDR3nt: TGTGCTAGTGACAGGGATAGCAATCAGCCCCAGCATTTT
d_gene: TRBD2; j_gene: TRBJ2-1; len: 16; v_gene: TRBV6-1; abundance: .; CDR3aa: CASSDPGLAGAYKQFF; CDR3nt: TGTGCCAGCAGTGATCCGGGACTAGCGGGAGCTTACAAGCAGTTCTTC
d_gene: .; j_gene: TRBJ1-2; len: 15; v_gene: TRBV5-5; abundance: .; CDR3aa: CASSPGGGTNYGYTF; CDR3nt: TGTGCCAGCAGCCCGGGAGGGGGGACTAACTATGGCTACACCTTC
d_gene: TRBD2; j_gene: TRBJ2-7; len: 17; v_gene: TRBV29-1; abundance: .; CDR3aa: CSVEDRSERGLSYEQYF; CDR3nt: TGCAGCGTTGAAGATCGAAGTGAGCGGGGATTATCCTACGAGCAGTACTTC
d_gene: TRBD2; j_gene: TRBJ2-2; len: 19; v_gene: TRBV30; abundance: .; CDR3aa: CAWSVLLAGATRDTGELFF; CDR3nt: TGTGCCTGGAGTGTTCTCCTAGCGGGGGCGACTCGAGACACCGGGGAGCTGTTTTTT
d_gene: .; j_gene: TRBJ1-3; len: 15; v_gene: TRBV25-1; abundance: .; CDR3aa: CASSGPGGSGNTIYF; CDR3nt: TGTGCCAGCAGTGGGCCGGGGGGCTCTGGAAACACCATATATTTT
d_gene: .; j_gene: TRBJ2-2; len: 15; v_gene: TRBV5-5; abundance: .; CDR3aa: CASSLGQGNTGELFF; CDR3nt: TGTGCCAGCAGCTTGGGGCAGGGGAACACCGGGGAGCTGTTTTTT
d_gene: .; j_gene: TRBJ2-7; len: 15; v_gene: TRBV4-1; abundance: .; CDR3aa: CASSQSPAGSYEQYF; CDR3nt: TGCGCCAGCAGCCAGTCCCCGGCAGGGTCCTACGAGCAGTACTTC
d_gene: .; j_gene: TRBJ2-7; len: 13; v_gene: TRBV5-1; abundance: .; CDR3aa: CASSLLGSGEQYF; CDR3nt: TGCGCCAGCAGCTTGTTGGGCTCAGGGGAGCAGTACTTC